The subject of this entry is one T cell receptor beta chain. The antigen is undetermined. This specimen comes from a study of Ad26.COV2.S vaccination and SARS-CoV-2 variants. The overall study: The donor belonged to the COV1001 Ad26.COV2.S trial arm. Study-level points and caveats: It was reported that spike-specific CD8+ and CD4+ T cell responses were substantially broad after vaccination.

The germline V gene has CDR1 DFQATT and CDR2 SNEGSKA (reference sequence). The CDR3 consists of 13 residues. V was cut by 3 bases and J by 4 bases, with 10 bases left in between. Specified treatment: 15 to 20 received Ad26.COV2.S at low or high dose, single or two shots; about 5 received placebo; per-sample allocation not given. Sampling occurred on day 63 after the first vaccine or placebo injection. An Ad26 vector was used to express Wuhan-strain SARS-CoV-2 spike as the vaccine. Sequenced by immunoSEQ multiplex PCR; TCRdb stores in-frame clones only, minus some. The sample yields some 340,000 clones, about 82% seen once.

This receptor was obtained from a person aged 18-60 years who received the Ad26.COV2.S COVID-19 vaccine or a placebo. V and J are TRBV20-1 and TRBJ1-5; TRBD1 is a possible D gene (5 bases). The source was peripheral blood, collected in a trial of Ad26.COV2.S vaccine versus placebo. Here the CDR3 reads CSASGTDNQPQHF. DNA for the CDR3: TGCAGTGCTAGTGGGACGGATAATCAGCCCCAGCATTTT.